These T cell receptor beta chains were read from a single sample in a study of CD8+CD57+ T cells in acquired aplastic anemia. MiXCR, run by TCRdb on the reads, gives a single entry per CDR3 protein. The sample has around 200,000 distinct CDR3 sequences; 65% are singletons. The specimen was sorted CD4+, CD8+, or CD8+CD57+ T cells (not recorded which) from PBMCs. Source of these receptors: a human donor with aplastic anemia. Each CDR3 is given with its conserved first and last residue. D genes are given only for firm matches. Size is stated for part of the rows, as once, few or many counts, or as a class when the clone is expanded.

>TRBV24-1|.|.|TRBJ1-5
CASSLIGNQPQHF
TGTGCCAGCAGTTTAATCGGCAATCAGCCCCAGCATTTT
>TRBV5-1|TRBD1|.|TRBJ1-4
CASSRTGLGEKLFF
TGTGCCAGCAGCCGGACAGGGTTGGGGGAAAAACTGTTTTTT
>TRBV15|.|.|TRBJ2-1
CATSSLDGDPTYNEQFF
TGTGCCACCAGCAGCTTAGATGGGGATCCGACCTACAATGAGCAGTTCTTC
>TRBV20-1|TRBD1|.|TRBJ1-1
CSALDRGTEAFF
TGCAGTGCTTTAGACAGGGGAACTGAAGCTTTCTTT
>TRBV9|TRBD2|.|TRBJ2-3
CASIPRLAGGPQYF
TGTGCCAGCATCCCCCGACTAGCGGGAGGTCCGCAGTATTTT
>TRBV15|.|few|TRBJ2-6
CATSRVAGTVTGANVLTF
TGTGCCACCAGCAGAGTTGCGGGGACTGTGACAGGGGCCAACGTCCTGACTTTC
>TRBV7-2|.|.|TRBJ1-1
CASSSGRGTEAFF
TGTGCCAGCAGTTCCGGACGGGGCACTGAAGCTTTCTTT
>TRBV20-1|TRBD1|.|TRBJ1-2
CSARERRQGSYTF
TGCAGTGCTAGAGAGCGCAGACAGGGTAGCTACACCTTC
>TRBV15|TRBD1|.|TRBJ2-1
CATSRPFPGQGYNEQFF
TGTGCCACCAGCAGACCATTTCCGGGACAGGGCTACAATGAGCAGTTCTTC
>TRBV12-3/TRBV12-4|.|.|TRBJ1-1
CASSIGGGRTEAFF
TGTGCCAGCAGTATAGGAGGGGGGAGGACGGAAGCTTTCTTT
>TRBV10-1|.|.|TRBJ1-1
CATNTWEAFF
TGTGCCACCAACACGTGGGAAGCTTTCTTT
>TRBV20-1|TRBD1|.|TRBJ1-4
CSATGQGGEKLFF
TGCAGTGCCACGGGACAGGGAGGCGAAAAACTGTTTTTT
>TRBV14|TRBD1|once|TRBJ1-2
CASSPSQGDVGYTF
TGTGCCAGCAGCCCCTCTCAGGGGGATGTAGGCTACACCTTC
>TRBV20-1|.|.|TRBJ2-2
CSARDLGQDTGELFF
TGCAGTGCTAGAGATCTAGGGCAGGACACCGGGGAGCTGTTTTTT
>TRBV19|TRBD1|.|TRBJ2-1
CASNTGGIMEVDEQFF
TGTGCCAGTAACACAGGGGGCATAATGGAAGTAGATGAGCAGTTCTTC
>TRBV7-3|TRBD2|.|TRBJ2-3
CASSSRTSGRDTQYF
TGTGCCAGCAGCTCCCGGACTAGCGGGCGGGATACGCAGTATTTT
>TRBV29-1|.|few|TRBJ2-7
CSVEGQSHYEQYF
TGCAGCGTTGAAGGACAATCCCATTACGAGCAGTACTTC
>TRBV10-1|.|.|TRBJ2-7
CASSEGRIGYEQYF
TGCGCCAGCAGTGAGGGAAGAATTGGCTACGAGCAGTACTTC
>TRBV5-4|TRBD2|.|TRBJ2-7
CASSDGLAGPYEQYF
TGTGCCAGCAGCGATGGACTAGCGGGGCCCTACGAGCAGTACTTC
>TRBV19|.|.|TRBJ1-6
CASSLGSTLHF
TGTGCCAGTAGCTTAGGGAGCACCCTCCACTTT
>TRBV5-1|.|.|TRBJ2-3
CASSQANSHMTDTQYF
TGCGCCAGCAGCCAGGCTAATAGCCATATGACAGATACGCAGTATTTT
>TRBV7-3|TRBD2|.|TRBJ2-7
CASSQGAGGSYEEYF
TGCGCCAGCAGCCAAGGGGCGGGGGGGTCCTACGAGGAGTACTTC
>TRBV20-1|.|.|TRBJ1-3
CSVPDNRVGNTIYF
TGCAGTGTACCGGACAACAGGGTCGGAAACACCATATATTTT
>TRBV2|TRBD1|.|TRBJ2-7
CASETGVDYSYEQYF
TGTGCCAGTGAGACAGGGGTGGACTACTCCTACGAGCAGTACTTC
>TRBV20-1|.|.|TRBJ2-7
CSVGGGKYEQCF
TGCAGTGTAGGAGGGGGGAAATACGAGCAGTGCTTC
>TRBV15|.|.|TRBJ1-1
CATSREGDTEAFF
TGTGCCACCAGCAGGGAGGGAGACACTGAAGCTTTCTTT
>TRBV5-6|.|few|TRBJ2-7
CASSLALREQYF
TGTGCCAGCAGCTTGGCCCTACGCGAGCAGTACTTC
>TRBV7-8|TRBD1|.|TRBJ2-3
CASSTDRGDSDTQYF
TGTGCCAGCAGCACGGACAGGGGTGATTCAGATACGCAGTATTTT
>TRBV4-1|TRBD1|.|TRBJ2-2
CASSQDWGRGLRTGELFF
TGCGCCAGCAGCCAAGATTGGGGCAGGGGGCTTCGGACCGGGGAGCTGTTTTTT
>TRBV10-3|.|.|TRBJ2-1
CAISDSTGPSYNEQFF
TGTGCCATCAGTGACTCCACCGGTCCCTCCTACAATGAGCAGTTCTTC
>TRBV4-1|.|many|TRBJ1-1
CASSQGWGGGNTEAFF
TGCGCCAGCAGCCAAGGTTGGGGAGGGGGGAACACTGAAGCTTTCTTT